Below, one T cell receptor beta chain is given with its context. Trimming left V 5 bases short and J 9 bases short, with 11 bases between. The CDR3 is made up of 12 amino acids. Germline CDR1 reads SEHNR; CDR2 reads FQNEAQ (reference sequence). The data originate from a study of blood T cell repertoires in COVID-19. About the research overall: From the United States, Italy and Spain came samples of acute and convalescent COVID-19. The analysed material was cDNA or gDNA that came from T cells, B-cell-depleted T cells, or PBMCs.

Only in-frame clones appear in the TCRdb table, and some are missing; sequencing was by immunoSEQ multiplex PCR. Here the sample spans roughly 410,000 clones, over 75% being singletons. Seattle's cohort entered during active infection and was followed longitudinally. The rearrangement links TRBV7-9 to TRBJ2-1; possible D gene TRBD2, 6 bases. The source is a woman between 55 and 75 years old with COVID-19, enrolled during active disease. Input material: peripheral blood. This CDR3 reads CASSQSGSEQFF. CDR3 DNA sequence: TGTGCCAGCAGCCAAAGCGGGTCTGAGCAGTTCTTC.